This T cell receptor (beta chain) was identified during a study of shared clonotypes between healthy human individuals. Study-wide results and limits: For sorted subsets, rarefaction showed incomplete sequencing despite large depth.

Germline V CDR1 and CDR2: LNHNV, YYDKDF (reference sequence). The CDR3 is 16 residues long. V shed 6 bases and J shed 0 bases, with 14 bases lying between them. A word on this clone: Its antigen is not known.

Clones were sequenced by immunoSEQ multiplex PCR, and TCRdb holds only the in-frame ones, with some missing. Of about 820,000 clones listed, nearly 95% are singletons. CD8 cells regarded as naive lacked CD45RO, were positively chosen for CCR7, and omitted terminally differentiated effector memory CD45RA+ cells. Sequenced material: naive CD8+ T cells sorted from blood. The receptor was isolated from a man younger than 45 in good health. The V call is TRBV15, the J call TRBJ1-4; possibly TRBD1 for D (6 bases). CDR3 in amino acids: CATRVRGFATNEKLFF. CDR3 nucleotide sequence: TGTGCCACCAGGGTCAGGGGATTTGCAACTAATGAAAAACTGTTTTTT. Using reference TRBV15 and TRBJ1-4 for the parts outside the CDR3, the full variable domain is DAMVIQNPRYQVTQFGKPVTLSCSQTLNHNVMYWYQQKSSQAPKLLFHYYDKDFNNEADTPDNFQSRRPNTSFCFLDIRSPGLGDTAMYLCATRVRGFATNEKLFFGSGTQLSVL.